One TCR beta chain is described in this entry. The data were produced by immunoSEQ multiplex PCR, yet TCRdb's version contains in-frame clones alone and is incomplete. Of about 440,000 clones listed, 90% were seen once; the top ten hold approximately 0.65%. These data originate in a study of blood T cell repertoires in COVID-19. Germline assignment: CDR1 LGHDT and CDR2 YNNKEL (reference sequence). The CDR3 consists of 16 residues. With 3 bases clipped from V and 1 base from J, the junction kept 2 bases outside the gene matches. The sequenced sample consisted of PBMCs or T cells enriched from blood (not recorded which). This chain uses TRBV3-1 (or the pseudogene TRBV3-2) with TRBJ1-6; TRBD1 matches 8 bases. The sequence was collected from a man aged 18 to 29 who had recovered from COVID-19. CDR3 in amino acids: CASSHRQGSYNSPLHF. DNA of the CDR3: TGTGCCAGCAGCCACAGACAGGGGTCCTATAATTCACCCCTCCACTTT.